The 5 T cell receptor beta chains presented below share a single source sample, sequenced in a study of T cell responses to AZD1222 COVID-19 vaccine. Produced via immunoSEQ multiplex PCR; TCRdb's table is partial and in-frame only. This table holds 150,000 or so clones, around 92% found once. The starting material was peripheral blood, obtained on day 0 of AZD1222 vaccination. The receptors derive from an adult in good health.

This rearrangement joins TRBV11-2 to TRBJ1-4; 8 nucleotides line up with TRBD1. CDR3 size: 14 residues. With 3 bases clipped from V and 8 bases from J, the junction kept 5 bases outside the gene matches. From germline, CDR1 is SGHAT and CDR2 FQNNGV. The CDR3 DNA follows: TGTGCCAGCAGCTTGAACAGGGGGGGAGAAAAACTGTTTTTT. This gives the protein CASSLNRGGEKLFF.

This chain uses TRBV30 with TRBJ2-3, with unresolved D. Germline V gene lookup returns CDR1 GTSNPN and CDR2 SVGIG (reference sequence). V shed 0 bases and J shed 4 bases, with 5 bases lying between them. The CDR3 is made up of 12 amino acids. Here the CDR3 reads CAWSVKADTQYF. The DNA for the CDR3 is TGTGCCTGGAGTGTAAAGGCAGATACGCAGTATTTT. The full variable domain, its missing parts supplied by reference TRBV30 and TRBJ2-3, is SQTIHQWPATLVQPVGSPLSLECTVEGTSNPNLYWYRQAAGRGLQLLFYSVGIGQISSEVPQNLSASRPQDRQFILSSKKLLLSDSGFYLCAWSVKADTQYFGPGTRLTVL.

To note about this clone: In the same sample, other DNA sequences code for this CDR3. This rearrangement joins TRBV2 to TRBJ1-5, with D uncertain. Trimming cost V 5 bases and J 0 bases, with 5 bases left between them. Germline values: CDR1 SNHLY, CDR2 FYNNEI. CDR3 length: 13 residues. DNA for the CDR3: TGTGCCAGCAGTCAGGATAGCAATCAGCCCCAGCATTTT. It translates to CASSQDSNQPQHF.

This chain links TRBV18 with TRBJ2-1; D might be TRBD2 (7 bases). Looked up from germline, CDR1 is KGHSH and CDR2 is LQKENI. The CDR3 is made up of 13 amino acids. Between the trimmed V and J ends, which lost 6 bases and 8 bases, there was a span of 14 bases. CDR3 region: CASSYREGDEQFF. CDR3 coding DNA: TGTGCCAGCTCCTACAGGGAGGGGGATGAGCAGTTCTTC.

As for this clone: At one boundary the junction diverges from the germline segment, which might be a read error. The rearrangement links TRBV7-7 to TRBJ2-3; 11 bases fit TRBD1. Germline V gene sequence: CDR1 SSHAT, CDR2 FNYEAQ (reference sequence). CDR3 length: 15 amino acids. CDR3 DNA sequence: TGTGCTAGCAGCTACGGGACAGGGGGAAAAGATACGCAGTATTTT. This translates into CASSYGTGGKDTQYF.